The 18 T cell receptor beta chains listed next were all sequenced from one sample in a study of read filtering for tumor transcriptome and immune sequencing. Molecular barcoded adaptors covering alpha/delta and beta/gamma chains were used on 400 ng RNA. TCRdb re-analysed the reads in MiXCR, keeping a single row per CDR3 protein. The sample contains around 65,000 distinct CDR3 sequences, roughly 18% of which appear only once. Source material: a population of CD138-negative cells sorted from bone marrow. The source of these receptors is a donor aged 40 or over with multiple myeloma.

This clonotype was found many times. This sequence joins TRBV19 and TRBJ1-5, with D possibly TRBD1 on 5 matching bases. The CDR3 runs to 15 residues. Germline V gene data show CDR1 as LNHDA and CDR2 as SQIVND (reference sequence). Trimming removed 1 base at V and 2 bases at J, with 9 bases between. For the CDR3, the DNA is TGTGCCAGTAGTATAGGGGGGATTGGCAATCAGCCCCAGCATTTT. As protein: CASSIGGIGNQPQHF.

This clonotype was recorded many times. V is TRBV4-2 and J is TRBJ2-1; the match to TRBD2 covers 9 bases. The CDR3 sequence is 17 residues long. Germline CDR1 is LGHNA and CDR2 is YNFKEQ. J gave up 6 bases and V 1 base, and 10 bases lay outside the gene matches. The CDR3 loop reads CASSQVSISGSPNEQFF. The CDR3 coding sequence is TGTGCCAGCAGCCAAGTCAGTATTAGCGGGAGTCCCAATGAGCAGTTCTTC.

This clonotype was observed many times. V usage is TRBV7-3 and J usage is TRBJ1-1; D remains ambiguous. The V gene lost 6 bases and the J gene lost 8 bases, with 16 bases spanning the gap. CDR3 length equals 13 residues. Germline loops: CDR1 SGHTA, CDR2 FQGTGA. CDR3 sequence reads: CASSTSPSMEAFF. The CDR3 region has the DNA TGTGCCAGCAGTACTTCCCCCTCCATGGAAGCTTTCTTT.

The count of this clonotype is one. CDR3: CASTAQGMAYNEQFF. CDR3 coding DNA: TGTGCCAGCACCGCACAGGGTATGGCCTACAATGAGCAGTTCTTC. The chain joins TRBV12-3 or TRBV12-4 to TRBJ2-1, with D possibly being TRBD1 (6 bases). This CDR3 comprises 15 residues. Trimming took 7 bases from V and 2 from J, leaving 15 bases between them.

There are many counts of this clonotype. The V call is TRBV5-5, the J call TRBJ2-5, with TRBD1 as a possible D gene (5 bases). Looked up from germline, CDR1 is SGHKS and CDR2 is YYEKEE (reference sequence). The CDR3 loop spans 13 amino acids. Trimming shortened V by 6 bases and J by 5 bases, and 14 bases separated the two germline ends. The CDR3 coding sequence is TGTGCCAGCATTCAGGGCTCCGAGGAGACCCAGTACTTC. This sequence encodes CASIQGSEETQYF.

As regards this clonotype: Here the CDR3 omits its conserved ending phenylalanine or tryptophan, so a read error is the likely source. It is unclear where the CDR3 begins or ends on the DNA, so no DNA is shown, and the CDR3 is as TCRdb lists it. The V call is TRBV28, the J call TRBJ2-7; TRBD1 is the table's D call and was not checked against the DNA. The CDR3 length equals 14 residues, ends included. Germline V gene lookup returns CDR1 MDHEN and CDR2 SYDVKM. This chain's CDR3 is CASSLPRVTYERYI.

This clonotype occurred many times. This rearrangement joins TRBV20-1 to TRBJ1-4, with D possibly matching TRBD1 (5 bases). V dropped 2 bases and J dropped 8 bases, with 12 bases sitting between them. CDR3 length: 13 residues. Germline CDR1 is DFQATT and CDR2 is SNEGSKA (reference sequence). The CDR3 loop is CSARSGTAEKLFF. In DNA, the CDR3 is TGCAGTGCTAGATCGGGGACCGCAGAAAAACTGTTTTTT.

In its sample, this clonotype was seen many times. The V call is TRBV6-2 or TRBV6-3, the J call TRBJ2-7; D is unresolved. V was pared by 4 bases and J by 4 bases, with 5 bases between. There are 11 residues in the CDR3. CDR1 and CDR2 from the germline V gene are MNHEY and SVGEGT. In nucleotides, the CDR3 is TGTGCCAGCAGTTCCCAGTACGAGCAGTACTTC. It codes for CASSSQYEQYF.

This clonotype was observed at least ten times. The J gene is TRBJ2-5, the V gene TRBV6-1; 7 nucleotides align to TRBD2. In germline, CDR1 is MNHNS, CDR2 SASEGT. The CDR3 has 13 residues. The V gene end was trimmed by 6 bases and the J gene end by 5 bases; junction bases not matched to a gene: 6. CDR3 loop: CASRVLAKETQYF. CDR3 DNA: TGTGCCAGCAGGGTACTAGCGAAGGAGACCCAGTACTTC.

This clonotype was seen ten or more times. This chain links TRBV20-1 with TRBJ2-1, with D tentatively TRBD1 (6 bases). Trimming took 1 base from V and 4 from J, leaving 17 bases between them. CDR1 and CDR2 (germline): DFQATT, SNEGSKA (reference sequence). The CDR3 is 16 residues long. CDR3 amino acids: CSARGVLGTRYNEQFF. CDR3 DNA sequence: TGCAGTGCTAGAGGGGTCTTAGGGACAAGATACAATGAGCAGTTCTTC.

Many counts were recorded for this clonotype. CDR3: CATTPGRTTGELFF. The DNA of the CDR3 is TGTGCCACCACTCCCGGGAGAACCACCGGGGAGCTGTTTTTT. The chain is built from TRBV15 and TRBJ2-2; D possibly corresponds to TRBD2 (6 bases). Germline lookup yields CDR1 LNHNV and CDR2 YYDKDF (reference sequence). This CDR3 spans 14 amino acids. V gave up 7 bases and J gave up 4 bases, with 13 bases separating them.

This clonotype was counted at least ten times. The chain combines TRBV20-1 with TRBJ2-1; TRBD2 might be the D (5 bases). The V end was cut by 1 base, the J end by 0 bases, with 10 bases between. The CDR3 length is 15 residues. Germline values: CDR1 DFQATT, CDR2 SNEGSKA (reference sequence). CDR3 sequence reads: CSARVGISSYNEQFF. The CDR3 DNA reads TGCAGTGCTAGAGTCGGGATTAGCTCCTACAATGAGCAGTTCTTC.

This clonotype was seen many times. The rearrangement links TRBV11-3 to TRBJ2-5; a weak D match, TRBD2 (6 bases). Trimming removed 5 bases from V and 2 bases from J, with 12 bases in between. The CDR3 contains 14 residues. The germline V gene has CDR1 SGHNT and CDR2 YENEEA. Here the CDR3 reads CASSMGLSQETQYF. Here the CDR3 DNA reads TGTGCCAGCAGCATGGGACTGTCACAAGAGACCCAGTACTTC.

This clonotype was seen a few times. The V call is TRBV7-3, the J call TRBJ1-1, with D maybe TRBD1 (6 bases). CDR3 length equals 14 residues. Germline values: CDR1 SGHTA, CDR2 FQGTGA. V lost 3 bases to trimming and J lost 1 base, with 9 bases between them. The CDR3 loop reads CASSFGGANTEAFF. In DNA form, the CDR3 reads TGTGCCAGCAGCTTCGGGGGGGCGAACACTGAAGCTTTCTTT.

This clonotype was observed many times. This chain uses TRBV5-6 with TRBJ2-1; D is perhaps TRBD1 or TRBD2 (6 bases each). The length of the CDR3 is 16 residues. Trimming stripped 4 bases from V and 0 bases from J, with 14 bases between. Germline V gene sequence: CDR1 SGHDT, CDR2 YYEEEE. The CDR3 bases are TGTGCCAGCAGCCTGAGGGGGGTGGGCTCCTACAATGAGCAGTTCTTC. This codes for CASSLRGVGSYNEQFF.

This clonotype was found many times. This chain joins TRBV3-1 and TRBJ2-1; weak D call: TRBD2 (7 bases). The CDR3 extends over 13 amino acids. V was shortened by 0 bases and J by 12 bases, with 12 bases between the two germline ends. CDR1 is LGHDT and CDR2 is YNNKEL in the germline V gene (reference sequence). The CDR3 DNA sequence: TGTGCCAGCAGCCAAGAGGGGGGGGCTGCGCAGTTCTTC. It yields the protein CASSQEGGAAQFF.

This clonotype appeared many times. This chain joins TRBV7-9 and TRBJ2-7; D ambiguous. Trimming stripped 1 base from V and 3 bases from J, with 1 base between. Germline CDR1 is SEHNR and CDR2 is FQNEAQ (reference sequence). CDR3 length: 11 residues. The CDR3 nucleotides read TGTGCCAGCAGCTTAGACTACGAGCAGTACTTC. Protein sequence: CASSLDYEQYF. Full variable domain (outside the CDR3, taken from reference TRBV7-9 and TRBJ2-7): DTGVSQNPRHKITKRGQNVTFRCDPISEHNRLYWYRQTLGQGPEFLTYFQNEAQLEKSRLLSDRFSAERPKGSFSTLEIQRTEQGDSAMYLCASSLDYEQYFGPGTRLTVT.

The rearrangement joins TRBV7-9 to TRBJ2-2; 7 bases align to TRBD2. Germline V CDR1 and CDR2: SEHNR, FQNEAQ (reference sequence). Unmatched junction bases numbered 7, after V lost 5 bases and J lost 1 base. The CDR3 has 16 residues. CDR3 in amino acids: CASSAPSGQNTGELFF. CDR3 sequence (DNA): TGTGCCAGCAGCGCCCCTAGCGGTCAGAACACCGGGGAGCTGTTTTTT.